The 8 T cell receptor beta chains given below trace back to one sample, sequenced in a study of T cell repertoires in cytomegalovirus infection. TCRdb analysed the reads with MiXCR anew, one entry per CDR3 protein. This sample has tens of thousands of distinct CDR3 sequences; approximately 39% occur once, and the top ten carry 90% to 95%. Their cognate antigens are unknown. The sequences come from CD8+ T cells from cultured PBMCs, collected from culture after CMV antigen stimulation. Every receptor here comes from a human donor in good health (CMV status not recorded). Some clones in this sample may be carry-over from other donors' samples.

The chain is built from TRBV4-1 and TRBJ1-5, with D unresolved. The ends were cut back, 0 bases at V and 2 bases at J, with 5 bases in the middle. The CDR3 runs to 14 residues. Germline CDR1 and CDR2: MGHRA and YSYEKL. The CDR3 DNA reads as TGCGCCAGCAGCCAAGAAGGAGGCAATCAGCCCCAGCATTTT. Its protein product is CASSQEGGNQPQHF.

V and J are TRBV7-6 and TRBJ2-2; no firm D call. The CDR3 has 15 amino acids. In germline, CDR1 is SGHVS, CDR2 FNYEAQ. V lost 1 base and J 4 bases, leaving 10 bases between the germline ends. The chain's CDR3 is CASSLVSAVTGELFF. The CDR3 DNA reads as TGTGCCAGCAGCTTAGTGTCTGCGGTCACCGGGGAGCTGTTTTTT.

The chain joins TRBV2 to TRBJ1-1; D uncertain. The CDR3 totals 13 residues. V lost 5 bases to trimming and J lost 5 bases, with 12 bases between them. The germline V gene encodes CDR1 SNHLY and CDR2 FYNNEI. CDR3 in DNA: TGTGCCAGCAGTCCAGACCCGGGAACTGAAGCTTTCTTT. Amino acid sequence: CASSPDPGTEAFF.

This clonotype was counted many times. The CDR3 DNA sequence: TGTGCCAGCAGCTTAGAGGCGACAGGGTACACTGAAGCTTTCTTT. This gives the protein CASSLEATGYTEAFF. The chain links TRBV7-8 to TRBJ1-1, with TRBD1 matching 7 bases. V trimming: 1 base; J trimming: 3 bases; junction bases outside the gene matches: 5. This CDR3 has 15 amino acids. Germline assignment: CDR1 SGHVS and CDR2 FQNEAQ.

V usage is TRBV18 and J usage is TRBJ2-1; 8 positions match TRBD1. The junction had 16 bases not matched to a gene; V was cut back by 2 bases and J by 7 bases. Germline V gene sequence: CDR1 KGHSH, CDR2 LQKENI. The CDR3 extends over 18 amino acids. The CDR3 sequence: CASSPIAPGQGAGNEQFF. The CDR3 DNA sequence: TGTGCCAGCTCACCAATAGCACCCGGCCAGGGGGCCGGGAATGAGCAGTTCTTC.

The chain has TRBV29-1 and TRBJ2-7; no reliable D call. Per the germline V gene, CDR1 is SQVTM and CDR2 is ANQGSEA. Trimming pared 3 bases from V and 0 bases from J, leaving 6 bases between. CDR3 length: 12 amino acids. DNA for the CDR3: TGCAGCGTTGAGACTTTCTCCTACGAGCAGTACTTC. Amino acid sequence: CSVETFSYEQYF.

The CDR3: CASSLESGDGNTIYF. The CDR3 nucleotides read TGTGCCAGCAGTTTAGAGTCAGGGGACGGAAACACCATATATTTT. V gene TRBV12-3 or TRBV12-4 combines with J gene TRBJ1-3; tentatively, D is TRBD1 (6 bases). Trimming removed 1 base from V and 4 bases from J, with 11 bases in between. The CDR3 runs to 15 residues.

This clonotype was seen more than once but under ten times. The gene calls are TRBV28 and TRBJ1-1; 8 bases agree with TRBD1. This CDR3 has 17 amino acids. Germline CDR1 reads MDHEN; CDR2 reads SYDVKM. The V segment lost 4 bases and the J segment 5 bases; nucleotides outside the gene matches: 15. For the CDR3, the DNA is TGTGCCAGCAGTTATCCTCCGCCGACAGGGGCCCGGACTGAAGCTTTCTTT. Residues: CASSYPPPTGARTEAFF.